The 24 T cell receptor beta chains in this list originate from one sample, sequenced in a study of T cells in Graves' hyperthyroidism and ophthalmopathy. Researchers took RNA transcripts and amplified the TCR beta CDR3 regions from them. The TCR CDR3 first-round RT-PCR relied on the HTBI primer set. MiXCR, applied by TCRdb to the multiplex PCR reads, yields one record per CDR3 protein. The data hold 200,000 to 250,000 distinct CDR3 sequences, with 17% observed a single time. What was sequenced was blood. These receptors all come from a man aged 50 to 59 with Graves' hyperthyroidism.

The rearrangement joins TRBV27 to TRBJ2-4, with 11 bases identical to TRBD2. Trimming cost V 2 bases and J 1 base; bases outside gene matches: 7. The germline CDR1 and CDR2 sequences are MNHEY and SMNVEV (reference sequence). The CDR3 covers 18 residues. The CDR3 spells CASSLGLAGGGAKNIQYF. CDR3 DNA: TGTGCCAGCAGTTTAGGCCTAGCGGGAGGAGGGGCCAAAAACATTCAGTACTTC.

This chain connects TRBV28 to TRBJ2-7, with TRBD2 matching 10 bases. There are 17 residues in the CDR3. In germline, CDR1 is MDHEN, CDR2 SYDVKM. The V gene end was trimmed by 4 bases and the J gene end by 0 bases; junction bases not matched to a gene: 9. The CDR3 nucleotides read TGTGCCAGCAGTTCCCCTTTCGGGACTAGCGCCTCCTACGAGCAGTACTTC. As protein: CASSSPFGTSASYEQYF.

This clonotype was seen only a few times. The chain carries TRBV2 and TRBJ2-3; D is unclear. V lost 2 bases and J lost 0, with 6 bases in between. The CDR3 contains 14 residues. Germline values: CDR1 SNHLY, CDR2 FYNNEI. The CDR3 is CASSEYGSTDTQYF. In nucleotides, the CDR3 is TGTGCCAGCAGTGAATACGGTAGCACAGATACGCAGTATTTT.

This clonotype was counted at least ten times. The J gene is TRBJ1-5, the V gene TRBV6-5; D gene ambiguous. Germline CDR1 is MNHEY and CDR2 is SVGAGI. The V gene lost 5 bases and the J gene lost 2 bases, with 13 bases spanning the gap. There are 15 residues in the CDR3. CDR3 in amino acids: CASSNLGYGNQPQHF. In nucleotides, the CDR3 is TGTGCCAGCAGTAATTTGGGATATGGCAATCAGCCCCAGCATTTT.

The J gene is TRBJ2-1, the V gene TRBV12-3 or TRBV12-4; 8 bases line up with TRBD2. This CDR3 comprises 14 residues. The ends lost 5 bases at V and 8 bases at J; junction bases unmatched: 8. CDR3 bases: TGTGCCAGCAGTACTAGCGGAGGGGCAGATGAGCAGTTCTTC. The encoded protein is CASSTSGGADEQFF.

This clonotype was detected ten times or more. The chain recombines TRBV28 with TRBJ2-5; 8 bases match TRBD1. Germline CDR1 is MDHEN and CDR2 is SYDVKM. The CDR3 sequence is 15 residues long. Unmatched junction bases numbered 7, after V lost 2 bases and J lost 5 bases. DNA of the CDR3: TGTGCCAGCAGTTTAATAGGGGCAGGGGGCGAGACCCAGTACTTC. Translation gives CASSLIGAGGETQYF. Full variable domain (outside the CDR3, taken from reference TRBV28 and TRBJ2-5): DVKVTQSSRYLVKRTGEKVFLECVQDMDHENMFWYRQDPGLGLRLIYFSYDVKMKEKGDIPEGYSVSREKKERFSLILESASTNQTSMYLCASSLIGAGGETQYFGPGTRLLVL.

As DNA, the CDR3 is TGCAGTGCTAGAGGCTTCGTTATACTTTACGAGCAGTACTTC. Translating gives CSARGFVILYEQYF. J is TRBJ2-7 and V is TRBV20-1; D is unclear. V was shortened by 1 base and J by 4 bases, with 14 bases between the two germline ends. Germline V lookup: CDR1 DFQATT, CDR2 SNEGSKA (reference sequence). The CDR3 is 14 residues long.

This clonotype has more than one count but fewer than ten. The gene calls are TRBV19 and TRBJ2-7; D gene unclear. The CDR3 is made up of 13 amino acids. V lost 3 bases, J lost 6 bases, and 12 bases lay in between. CDR1 is LNHDA, CDR2 SQIVND, per germline (reference sequence). The CDR3 DNA is TGTGCCAGTAGTATCGTTACTCTCGGCGAGCAGTACTTC. This gives the protein CASSIVTLGEQYF.

V and J are TRBV9 and TRBJ2-5; TRBD1 is a possible D gene (6 bases). Germline CDR1 SGDLS, CDR2 YYNGEE. The CDR3 contains 15 residues. V dropped 0 bases and J dropped 5 bases, with 14 bases sitting between them. CDR3 loop: CASSVEQGRGETQYF. The CDR3 DNA is TGTGCCAGCAGCGTAGAACAGGGACGAGGCGAGACCCAGTACTTC.

This clonotype was counted a few times. V gene TRBV20-1 combines with J gene TRBJ2-1; 13 nucleotides match TRBD2. Per germline, CDR1 DFQATT and CDR2 SNEGSKA (reference sequence). With V trimmed by 6 bases and J by 5 bases, 10 bases remained unmatched. The CDR3 totals 16 residues. The CDR3 coding sequence is TGCAGTGCACCCGGGACTAGCGGGACGAAACACAATGAGCAGTTCTTC. Protein product: CSAPGTSGTKHNEQFF.

This chain joins TRBV4-3 and TRBJ2-1, with D perhaps TRBD1 (6 bases). Germline loops: CDR1 LGHNA, CDR2 YSLEER. The CDR3 sequence is 14 residues long. With 4 bases removed from V and 6 bases from J, the gap between germline ends came to 13 bases. CDR3 coding DNA: TGCGCCAGCAGCCGACATAACAGGGTCAATGAGCAGTTCTTC. Its translation is CASSRHNRVNEQFF.

This clonotype occurred a few times. V usage is TRBV10-3 and J usage is TRBJ2-1, with 8 bases aligning to TRBD2. The V and J ends lost 4 bases and 12 bases, in that order; junction bases with no gene match: 20. Germline values: CDR1 ENHRY, CDR2 SYGVKD. This CDR3 has 17 residues. CDR3 sequence (DNA): TGTGCCATCAGTGTACGGGGGGGGACTAGTGATGTGTCGTGGCAGTTCTTC. This encodes CAISVRGGTSDVSWQFF.

The CDR3 DNA reads TGCAGTGCTAGACCAGGGAGCACAGATACGCAGTATTTT. Protein: CSARPGSTDTQYF. V is TRBV20-1 and J is TRBJ2-3; maybe TRBD1 (5 bases). Trimming took off 2 bases at V and 0 bases at J, with 6 bases between the two ends. This CDR3 has 13 residues. The germline V gene has CDR1 DFQATT and CDR2 SNEGSKA (reference sequence).

J is TRBJ2-7 and V is TRBV2; 7 positions match TRBD1. The CDR3 loop spans 14 amino acids. Looked up from germline, CDR1 is SNHLY and CDR2 is FYNNEI. V gave up 3 bases and J gave up 9 bases; unmatched junction bases: 11. CDR3 DNA sequence: TGTGCCAGCAGTGAGGGAAGGGGGCCGGACGGGCAGTACTTC. Translated: CASSEGRGPDGQYF.

The chain is built from TRBV25-1 and TRBJ2-7, with D unresolved. V was pared by 6 bases and J by 5 bases, with 14 bases between. CDR1 and CDR2 from the germline V gene are MGHDK and SYGVNS. The CDR3 sequence is 13 residues long. CDR3 sequence (DNA): TGTGCCAGCAGGGCTGGGGATATCGACGAGCAGTACTTC. This gives the protein CASRAGDIDEQYF.

This clonotype was found a few times. The rearrangement uses TRBV14 and TRBJ2-3, with D perhaps being TRBD1 or TRBD2 (5 bases each). Between the trimmed V and J ends, which lost 2 bases and 6 bases, there was a span of 12 bases. This CDR3 has 14 residues. The germline gives CDR1 SGHDN, CDR2 FVKESK. The CDR3 DNA follows: TGTGCCAGCAGCCAACGAGGGGCTGGGGATACGCAGTATTTT. The encoded protein is CASSQRGAGDTQYF. The full variable domain, completed using reference TRBV14 and TRBJ2-3, is EAGVTQFPSHSVIEKGQTVTLRCDPISGHDNLYWYRRVMGKEIKFLLHFVKESKQDESGMPNNRFLAERTGGTYSTLKVQPAELEDSGVYFCASSQRGAGDTQYFGPGTRLTVL.

A remark on this clonotype: Relative to the germline gene, one junction end is altered; a read error may explain this. The chain couples TRBV28 to TRBJ2-7; 11 positions agree with TRBD2. This CDR3 comprises 16 residues. Germline loops: CDR1 MDHEN, CDR2 SYDVKM. The CDR3 coding sequence is TGTGCCAGCAGTTTTATAGGGACTAGCGGATACTACGAGCAGTGCTTC. The encoded protein is CASSFIGTSGYYEQCF.

This clonotype was detected a few times. The CDR3 sequence: CSVELAGASTDTQYF. CDR3 nucleotide sequence: TGCAGCGTAGAACTAGCGGGAGCTAGCACAGATACGCAGTATTTT. The gene calls are TRBV29-1 and TRBJ2-3; 11 bases are a match to TRBD2. CDR1 is SQVTM, CDR2 ANQGSEA, per germline. The J segment lost 0 bases and the V segment lost 6 bases, leaving 5 bases of the junction unmatched. CDR3 size: 15 residues.

This clonotype was observed a few times. This may come from a read error, since a much larger clone is one base off. The V gene is TRBV12-3 or TRBV12-4, the J gene TRBJ2-1, with no clear D. Trimming stripped 3 bases from V and 9 bases from J, with 12 bases between. This CDR3 region has 13 residues. The CDR3 nucleotides read TGTGCCAGCAGTTTTTTCATCTCCAGTGAGCAGTTCTTC. Translated, it gives CASSFFISSEQFF.

This clonotype was recorded many times. The chain carries TRBV7-3 and TRBJ1-1, with D hard to call. The CDR3 extends over 13 amino acids. The ends were cut back, 5 bases at V and 1 base at J, with 8 bases in the middle. Looked up from germline, CDR1 is SGHTA and CDR2 is FQGTGA. CDR3 in DNA: TGTGCCAGCAGCGAGACAAAGAACACTGAAGCTTTCTTT. Encoded protein: CASSETKNTEAFF.

This clonotype was seen at least ten times. The chain has TRBV20-1 and TRBJ2-2; 8 nucleotides line up with TRBD1. The CDR3 spans 14 residues. The V segment lost 6 bases and the J segment 6 bases; nucleotides outside the gene matches: 9. Germline V lookup: CDR1 DFQATT, CDR2 SNEGSKA (reference sequence). The CDR3 region is CSALDKTGAGELFF. The CDR3 region has the DNA TGCAGTGCGCTGGATAAGACAGGGGCCGGGGAGCTGTTTTTT.

This clonotype has just a few counts. The chain employs TRBV6-1 and TRBJ1-2, with D perhaps matching TRBD1 (6 bases). Germline lookup yields CDR1 MNHNS and CDR2 SASEGT. V was cut by 3 bases and J by 4 bases, with 12 bases left in between. The CDR3 contains 14 residues. CDR3 residues: CASSDSGQLYGYTF. The DNA for the CDR3 is TGTGCCAGCAGTGATTCAGGACAGCTCTATGGCTACACCTTC.

This clonotype turned up a few times. The rearrangement joins TRBV6-5 to TRBJ1-1; D is ambiguous. From germline, CDR1 is MNHEY and CDR2 SVGAGI. V lost 3 bases and J lost 1, with 12 bases in between. The CDR3 spans 15 residues. CDR3 in amino acids: CASSYNPAPNTEAFF. In DNA form, the CDR3 reads TGTGCCAGCAGTTATAACCCAGCTCCGAACACTGAAGCTTTCTTT.

CDR3 bases: TGTGCCAGCAGCCCCTACGGCACCGGGGAGCTGTTTTTT. Residues: CASSPYGTGELFF. The J gene is TRBJ2-2, the V gene TRBV5-4; D is unclear. The CDR3 sequence is 13 residues long. The V gene's germline CDR1 is SGHNT and CDR2 YYREEE (reference sequence). V was clipped by 4 bases and J by 4 bases, with 8 bases between them.